Listed here are 20 T cell receptor beta chains from one sample, sequenced in a study of T cell clones after liver transplantation. The data were produced by immunoSEQ multiplex PCR, yet TCRdb's version contains in-frame clones alone and is incomplete. The repertoire holds 24,000 or so clones, with over 55% as singletons. Specimen: CD4+ T cells from blood, collected before liver transplant. The receptors come from a human donor who received a liver transplant.

The CDR3 DNA reads as TGTGCCAGCAGCTTAGCGGGGAGTAGCGGGCGCTCTGGGGCCAACGTCCTGACTTTC. Protein product: CASSLAGSSGRSGANVLTF. The chain is built from TRBV11-3 and TRBJ2-6; 7 bases are shared with TRBD2. Trimming took 1 base from V and 0 from J; bases not matched to a gene: 9. This CDR3 region has 19 residues. Germline values: CDR1 SGHNT, CDR2 YENEEA.

The chain links TRBV2 to TRBJ2-6; D might be TRBD1 (6 bases). The ends were cut back, 4 bases at V and 1 base at J, with 23 bases in the middle. Germline CDR1 reads SNHLY; CDR2 reads FYNNEI. The CDR3 consists of 20 residues. The CDR3, as DNA: TGTGCCAGCAGTGCGTCCAAGGGTAGGGGCGGACAGTCTGGGGCCAACGTCCTGACTTTC. Translating gives CASSASKGRGGQSGANVLTF.

This sequence joins TRBV6-5 and TRBJ2-7, with D maybe TRBD2 (5 bases). From germline, CDR1 is MNHEY and CDR2 SVGAGI. Trimming took 6 bases from V and 0 from J, leaving 12 bases between them. The CDR3 totals 14 residues. CDR3 sequence: CASSLARGSYEQYV. For the CDR3, the DNA is TGTGCCAGCAGCCTAGCTCGGGGCTCCTACGAGCAGTACGTC.

The chain recombines TRBV18 with TRBJ2-1; 8 bases align to TRBD1. CDR1 is KGHSH, CDR2 LQKENI, per germline. CDR3 length equals 15 residues. J gave up 3 bases and V 2 bases, and 3 bases lay outside the gene matches. The CDR3 here is CASSPDGTGYNEQFF. CDR3 DNA: TGTGCCAGCTCACCAGACGGGACAGGCTACAATGAGCAGTTCTTC.

This clone occurred once. The chain is built from TRBV27 and TRBJ2-7; possible D gene TRBD1, 5 bases. This CDR3 is built from 16 residues. The germline CDR1 and CDR2 sequences are MNHEY and SMNVEV (reference sequence). V lost 3 bases and J lost 0, with 15 bases in between. CDR3 sequence reads: CASSFQGPPSSYEQYV. In nucleotides, the CDR3 is TGTGCCAGCAGTTTTCAGGGTCCCCCCAGCTCCTACGAGCAGTACGTC.

This clone was recorded only once. This chain links TRBV5-1 with TRBJ1-1; a weak D match, TRBD1 (5 bases). CDR1 and CDR2 (germline): SGHRS, YFSETQ. The CDR3 spans 14 residues. Trimming left V 4 bases short and J 3 bases short, with 13 bases between. The CDR3 reads CASSRGVYDTEAFF. The CDR3 DNA reads as TGCGCCAGCAGCAGAGGGGTGTATGACACTGAAGCTTTCTTT.

The V call is TRBV7-2, the J call TRBJ2-5, with D maybe TRBD2 (6 bases). The germline CDR1 and CDR2 sequences are SGHTA and FQGNSA. Trimming stripped 1 base from V and 2 bases from J, with 17 bases between. This CDR3 spans 17 amino acids. The CDR3 bases are TGTGCCAGCAGCTTAGGTCATAGTAGCGGAAGGCAAGAGACCCAGTACTTC. This codes for CASSLGHSSGRQETQYF.

A few counts support this clone. J is TRBJ1-6 and V is TRBV6-1, with D possibly being TRBD1 (5 bases). CDR1 is MNHNS, CDR2 SASEGT, per germline. The CDR3 has 17 amino acids. V dropped 1 base and J dropped 5 bases, with 15 bases sitting between them. The CDR3 DNA is TGTGCCAGCAGTGAAGGGGGCGGTCGGCGTCATAATTCACCCCTCCACTTT. Protein sequence: CASSEGGGRRHNSPLHF.

V usage is TRBV5-1 and J usage is TRBJ2-1, with D uncertain. V lost 0 bases, J lost 5 bases, and 6 bases lay in between. This CDR3 spans 13 amino acids. Germline V gene lookup returns CDR1 SGHRS and CDR2 YFSETQ. The CDR3 sequence is CASSLAVNNEQFF. For the CDR3, the DNA is TGCGCCAGCAGCTTGGCAGTAAACAATGAGCAGTTCTTC.

The genes are TRBV6-4 and TRBJ1-1; the D is unclear. V was pared by 5 bases and J by 10 bases, with 17 bases between. This CDR3 spans 13 amino acids. Germline V gene lookup returns CDR1 MRHNA and CDR2 SNTAGT. CDR3 sequence (DNA): TGTGCCAGCAGTCCACACCGGGTGATAGGAGCTTTCTTT. As protein: CASSPHRVIGAFF.

This chain uses TRBV7-9 with TRBJ1-3; the match to TRBD1 covers 7 bases. CDR3 length: 13 amino acids. The V and J ends lost 9 bases and 0 bases, in that order; junction bases with no gene match: 2. Germline CDR1 and CDR2: SEHNR and FQNEAQ (reference sequence). As DNA, the CDR3 is TGTGCCAGAGGGGGCTCCTCTGGAAACACCATATATTTT. Amino acid sequence: CARGGSSGNTIYF.

The V gene is TRBV11-2, the J gene TRBJ2-7; D possibly corresponds to TRBD2 (6 bases). From germline, CDR1 is SGHAT and CDR2 FQNNGV. Trimming removed 1 base at V and 6 bases at J, with 10 bases between. This CDR3 spans 13 amino acids. CDR3 residues: CASSLVMGGEQYV. The CDR3 DNA is TGTGCCAGCAGCTTAGTAATGGGAGGCGAGCAGTACGTC.

This clone was observed a few times. V is TRBV2 and J is TRBJ2-7; D is possibly TRBD2 (5 bases). This CDR3 is 15 amino acids long. The V and J ends lost 2 bases and 0 bases respectively, with 11 bases between them. The germline V gene encodes CDR1 SNHLY and CDR2 FYNNEI. This CDR3 reads CASSESGSSSYEQYF. The CDR3 DNA reads TGTGCCAGCAGTGAATCGGGGTCTAGCTCCTACGAGCAGTACTTC.

The rearrangement uses TRBV2 and TRBJ1-6; TRBD1 agrees at 8 bases. The CDR3 totals 14 residues. CDR1 and CDR2 from the germline V gene are SNHLY and FYNNEI. Germline trimming cut 6 bases from V and 9 bases from J; bases unmatched to any gene: 7. The CDR3 loop reads CASSEQGVGSPLHF. The CDR3 DNA is TGTGCCAGCAGCGAACAGGGGGTGGGTTCACCCCTCCACTTT. Filled out from reference TRBV2 and TRBJ1-6, the complete variable domain reads EPEVTQTPSHQVTQMGQEVILRCVPISNHLYFYWYRQILGQKVEFLVSFYNNEISEKSEIFDDQFSVERPDGSNFTLKIRSTKLEDSAMYFCASSEQGVGSPLHFGNGTRLTVT.

Turning to this clone: The sample has other DNA sequences that encode this CDR3 too. The chain combines TRBV2 with TRBJ1-6; 7 positions match TRBD1. Germline values: CDR1 SNHLY, CDR2 FYNNEI. CDR3 length equals 17 residues. The J segment lost 6 bases and the V segment lost 6 bases, leaving 14 bases of the junction unmatched. CDR3: CASSEYRGVHSNSPLHF. Written as DNA, the CDR3 is TGTGCCAGCAGCGAGTACAGGGGTGTCCATAGTAATTCACCCCTCCACTTT.

This clone was counted between two and nine times. The chain carries TRBV7-2 and TRBJ1-5; the D is unclear. V shed 5 bases and J shed 7 bases, with 12 bases lying between them. The CDR3 is made up of 13 amino acids. CDR1 SGHTA and CDR2 FQGNSA come from the germline V gene. CDR3 loop: CASSPDYQQPQHF. CDR3 DNA sequence: TGTGCCAGCAGCCCCGATTATCAGCAGCCCCAGCATTTT.

The CDR3 region is CATSRDLVADTQYF. The CDR3 nucleotides are TGTGCCACCAGCAGAGATCTTGTGGCAGATACGCAGTATTTT. J is TRBJ2-3 and V is TRBV15; no definite D call. V was clipped by 0 bases and J by 4 bases, with 8 bases between them. The CDR3 totals 14 residues. Germline loops: CDR1 LNHNV, CDR2 YYDKDF (reference sequence).

The chain joins TRBV5-8 to TRBJ1-6; no clear D gene. Trimming shortened V by 4 bases and J by 5 bases, and 4 bases separated the two germline ends. This CDR3 has 12 residues. Germline V gene sequence: CDR1 SGHTS, CDR2 YDEGEE. In DNA, the CDR3 is TGTGCCAGCAGCGTTAATAATTCACCCCTCCACTTT. Translated: CASSVNNSPLHF.

The V and J genes are TRBV2 and TRBJ1-5; tentative D call: TRBD1 (6 bases). Germline V gives CDR1 SNHLY, CDR2 FYNNEI. Between the trimmed V and J ends, which lost 6 bases and 0 bases, there was a span of 12 bases. The CDR3 runs to 15 residues. In DNA, the CDR3 is TGTGCCAGCAGCCGGGACACCTATAGCAATCAGCCCCAGCATTTT. Translated, it gives CASSRDTYSNQPQHF.

The chain carries TRBV21-1 and TRBJ2-7; TRBD2, the table's D call, was not compared with the DNA. TRBV21-1 is recorded as a pseudogene. This CDR3 is 15 amino acids long. CDR3 in DNA: TGTGCCAGCAGGGCCGGGACTTTCCTTGACTACGAGCAGTACGTC. It encodes CASRAGTFLDYEQYV.